This T cell receptor (beta chain) was observed in a study of T cells in Graves' hyperthyroidism and ophthalmopathy. Amplification of TCR beta CDR3 regions used RNA as the template. During a first-round RT-PCR of the TCR CDR3, the HTBI primer set was used. MiXCR, applied by TCRdb to the multiplex PCR reads, yields one record per CDR3 protein. The sample lists about 710,000 distinct CDR3 sequences; around 15% were seen once. Ten or more counts support this clonotype. The target antigen is unknown. Patients were excluded for uncontrolled infection, other autoimmune disease, pregnancy or lactation. V dropped 1 base and J dropped 6 bases, with 7 bases sitting between them. The length of the CDR3 is 12 residues. Points from the study as a whole: Most thyroid clonotypes expanded above 0.001 were also detected in blood.

The chain couples TRBV12-3 or TRBV12-4 to TRBJ2-7; weak D call: TRBD2 (5 bases). Specimen: blood. The receptor was isolated from a man aged 18 to 30 with Graves' hyperthyroidism. The CDR3 protein is CASSLGRGEQYF. The CDR3 DNA is TGTGCCAGCAGTTTAGGCCGGGGCGAGCAGTACTTC.